Reported below is one TCR beta chain. Authors' data handling: Amplified reference gene primers provided the basis for estimating nucleated cell counts. Sequenced by immunoSEQ multiplex PCR; TCRdb stores in-frame clones only, minus some. That table is the source of V, J and clone size, and D and trimming were worked out from the DNA. There are 300,000 or so clones in the sample; over 70% occur only once, and less than 1.6% lies in the top ten. The CDR3 covers 13 residues. The V and J ends lost 6 bases and 5 bases, in that order; junction bases with no gene match: 6. Germline-derived CDR1 and CDR2 are SGDLS and YYNGEE. These data belong to a study of blood T cell repertoires in COVID-19. Study-level information: The United States, Italy and Spain provided the acute and convalescent COVID-19 samples. Sources were T cells, B-cell-depleted T cells, or PBMCs; the material itself was cDNA or gDNA.

The chain uses TRBV9 and TRBJ2-5, with 8 bases lining up with TRBD2. The sequencing sample was made of peripheral blood. The receptor's source is a woman aged 35 to 49 who had recovered from COVID-19. CDR3 in amino acids: CASNGGGDETQYF. In nucleotides, the CDR3 is TGTGCCAGCAACGGGGGGGGCGACGAGACCCAGTACTTC.